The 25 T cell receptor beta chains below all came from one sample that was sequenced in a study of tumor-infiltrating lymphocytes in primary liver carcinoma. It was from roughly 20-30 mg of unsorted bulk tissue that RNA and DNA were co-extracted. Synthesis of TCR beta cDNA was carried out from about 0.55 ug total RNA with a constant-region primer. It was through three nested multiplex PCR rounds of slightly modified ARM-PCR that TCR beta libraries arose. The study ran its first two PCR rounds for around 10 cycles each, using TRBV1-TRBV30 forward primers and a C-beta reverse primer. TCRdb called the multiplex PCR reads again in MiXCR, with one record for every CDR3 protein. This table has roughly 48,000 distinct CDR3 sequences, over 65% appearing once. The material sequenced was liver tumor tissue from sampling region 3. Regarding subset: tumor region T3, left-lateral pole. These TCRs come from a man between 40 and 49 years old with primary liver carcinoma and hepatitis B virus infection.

Here the CDR3 reads CASSHQQGVNYNEQFF. CDR3 sequence (DNA): TGCGCCAGCAGCCATCAGCAGGGGGTGAATTATAATGAGCAGTTCTTC. The chain recombines TRBV4-1 with TRBJ2-1, with 7 bases lining up with TRBD1. The CDR3 runs 16 residues. The germline V gene encodes CDR1 MGHRA and CDR2 YSYEKL. V shed 3 bases and J 7 bases; nucleotides not matched to a gene: 12.

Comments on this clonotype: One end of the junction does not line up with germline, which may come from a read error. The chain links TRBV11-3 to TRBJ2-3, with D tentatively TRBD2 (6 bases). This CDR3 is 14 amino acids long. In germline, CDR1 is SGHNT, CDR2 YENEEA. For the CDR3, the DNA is TGTAGCAGCAGCCGATGGCCCGGGGAGGATATGCAGTATTTT. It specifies CSSSRWPGEDMQYF.

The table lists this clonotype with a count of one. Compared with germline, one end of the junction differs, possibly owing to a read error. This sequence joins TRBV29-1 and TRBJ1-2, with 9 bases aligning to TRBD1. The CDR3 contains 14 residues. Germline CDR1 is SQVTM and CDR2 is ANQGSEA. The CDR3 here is CSVRAGTGNYVYTF. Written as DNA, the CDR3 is TGCAGCGTGCGAGCCGGGACAGGGAACTATGTCTACACATTC.

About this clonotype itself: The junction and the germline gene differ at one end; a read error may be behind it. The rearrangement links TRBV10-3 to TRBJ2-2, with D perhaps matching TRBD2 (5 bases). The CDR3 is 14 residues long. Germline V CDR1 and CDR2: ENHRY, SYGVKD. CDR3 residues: CAISIQKGPGELFF. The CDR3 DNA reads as TGTGCCATCAGTATACAGAAGGGCCCCGGGGAGCTATTTTTT.

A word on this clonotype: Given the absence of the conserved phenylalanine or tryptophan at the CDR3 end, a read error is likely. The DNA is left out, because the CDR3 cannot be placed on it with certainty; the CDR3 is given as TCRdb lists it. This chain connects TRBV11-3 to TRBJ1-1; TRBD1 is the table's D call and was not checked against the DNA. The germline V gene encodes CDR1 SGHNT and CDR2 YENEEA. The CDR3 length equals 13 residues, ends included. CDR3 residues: CASSFYNPDGGFS.

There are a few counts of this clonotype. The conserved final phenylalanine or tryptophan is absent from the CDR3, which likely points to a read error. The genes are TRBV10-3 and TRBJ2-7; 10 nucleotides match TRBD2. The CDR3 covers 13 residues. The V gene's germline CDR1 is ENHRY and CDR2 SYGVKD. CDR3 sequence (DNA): TGTGCTATCCAGCGGGAGGGCTCCTACGAGCAGTACATC. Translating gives CAIQREGSYEQYI.

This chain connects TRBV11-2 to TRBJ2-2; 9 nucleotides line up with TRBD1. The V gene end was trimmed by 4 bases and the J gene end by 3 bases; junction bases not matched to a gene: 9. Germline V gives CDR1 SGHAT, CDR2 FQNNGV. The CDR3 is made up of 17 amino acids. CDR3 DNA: TGTGCCAGCAGCTATGGTCGGGACAGGGTCGACACCGGGGAGCTGTTTTTT. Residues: CASSYGRDRVDTGELFF. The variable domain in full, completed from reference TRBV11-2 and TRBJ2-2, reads EAGVAQSPRYKIIEKRQSVAFWCNPISGHATLYWYQQILGQGPKLLIQFQNNGVVDDSQLPKDRFSAERLKGVDSTLKIQPAKLEDSAVYLCASSYGRDRVDTGELFFGEGSRLTVL.

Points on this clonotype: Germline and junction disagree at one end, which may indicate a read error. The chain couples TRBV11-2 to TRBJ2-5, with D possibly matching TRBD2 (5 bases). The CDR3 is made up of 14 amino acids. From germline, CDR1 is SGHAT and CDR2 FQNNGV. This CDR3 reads CASGLGIVQETQYF. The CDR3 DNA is TGCGCCAGCGGCCTAGGGATAGTACAAGAGACCCAGTACTTC.

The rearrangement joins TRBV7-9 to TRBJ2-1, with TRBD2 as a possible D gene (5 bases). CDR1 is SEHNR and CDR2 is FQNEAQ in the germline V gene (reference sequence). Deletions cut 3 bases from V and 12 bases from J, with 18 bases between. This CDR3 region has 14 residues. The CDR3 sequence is CASSFAGGPSGQFF. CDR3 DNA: TGTGCCAGCAGCTTTGCGGGCGGGCCAAGTGGGCAGTTCTTC.

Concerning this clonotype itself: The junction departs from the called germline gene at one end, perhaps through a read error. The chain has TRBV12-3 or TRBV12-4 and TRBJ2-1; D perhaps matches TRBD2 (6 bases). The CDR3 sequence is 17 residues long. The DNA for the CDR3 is TGTGCCAGCAGCTCGGTAAATCGGGAGAGGCCCTACAGTGAGCATTTCTTC. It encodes CASSSVNRERPYSEHFF.

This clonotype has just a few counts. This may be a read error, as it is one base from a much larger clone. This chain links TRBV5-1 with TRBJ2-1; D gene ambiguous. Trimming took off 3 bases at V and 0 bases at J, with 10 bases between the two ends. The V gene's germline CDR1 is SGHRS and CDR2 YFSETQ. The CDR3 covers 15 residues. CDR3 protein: CASSSDVNSYNEQFF. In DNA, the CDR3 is TGCGCCAGCAGCTCCGACGTGAACTCCTACAATGAGCAGTTCTTC. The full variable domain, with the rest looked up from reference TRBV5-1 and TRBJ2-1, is KAGVTQTPRYLIKTRGQQVTLSCSPISGHRSVSWYQQTPGQGLQFLFEYFSETQRNKGNFPGRFSGRQFSNSRSEMNVSTLELGDSALYLCASSSDVNSYNEQFFGPGTRLTVL.

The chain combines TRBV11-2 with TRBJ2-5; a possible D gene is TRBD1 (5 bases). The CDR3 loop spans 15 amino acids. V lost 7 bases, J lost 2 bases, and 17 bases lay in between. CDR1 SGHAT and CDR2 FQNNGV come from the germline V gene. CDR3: CASNLTWTTQETQYF. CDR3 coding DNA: TGTGCCAGCAACCTAACCTGGACAACTCAAGAGACCCAGTACTTC.

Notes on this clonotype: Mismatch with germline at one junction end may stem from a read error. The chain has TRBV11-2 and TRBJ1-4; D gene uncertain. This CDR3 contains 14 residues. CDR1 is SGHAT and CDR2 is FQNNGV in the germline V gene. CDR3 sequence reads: CASGLEVEDEKLSF. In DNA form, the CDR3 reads TGTGCCAGCGGCTTAGAGGTTGAGGACGAAAAACTGTCTTTT. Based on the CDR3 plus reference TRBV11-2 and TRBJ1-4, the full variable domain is EAGVAQSPRYKIIEKRQSVAFWCNPISGHATLYWYQQILGQGPKLLIQFQNNGVVDDSQLPKDRFSAERLKGVDSTLKIQPAKLEDSAVYLCASGLEVEDEKLSFGSGTQLSVL.

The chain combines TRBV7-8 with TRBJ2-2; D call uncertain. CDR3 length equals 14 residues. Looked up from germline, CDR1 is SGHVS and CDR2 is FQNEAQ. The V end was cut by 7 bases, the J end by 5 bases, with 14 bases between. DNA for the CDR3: TGTGCCAGCACCTCGTCCGGTCAAACCGGGGAGCTGTTTTTT. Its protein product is CASTSSGQTGELFF.

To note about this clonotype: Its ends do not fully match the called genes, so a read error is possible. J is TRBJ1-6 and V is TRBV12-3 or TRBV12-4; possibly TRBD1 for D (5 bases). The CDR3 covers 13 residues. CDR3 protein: CASRETVYSPLHF. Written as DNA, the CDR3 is TGTGCCAGCAGGGAGACAGTATACTCACCTCTCCACTTT.

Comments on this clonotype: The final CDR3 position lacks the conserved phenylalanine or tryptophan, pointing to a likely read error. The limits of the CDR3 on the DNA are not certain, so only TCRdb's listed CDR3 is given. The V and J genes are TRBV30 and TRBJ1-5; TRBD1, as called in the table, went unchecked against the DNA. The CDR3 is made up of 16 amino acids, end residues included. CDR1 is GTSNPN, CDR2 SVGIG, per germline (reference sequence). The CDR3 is CAWSEAGSASNQPQHY.

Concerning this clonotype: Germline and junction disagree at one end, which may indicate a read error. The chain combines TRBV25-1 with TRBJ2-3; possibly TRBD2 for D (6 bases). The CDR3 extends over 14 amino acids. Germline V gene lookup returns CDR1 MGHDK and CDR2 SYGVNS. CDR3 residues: CDSSDPGRGNTQYF. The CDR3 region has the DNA TGTGACAGCAGTGATCCCGGGCGGGGAAATACGCAGTATTTT.

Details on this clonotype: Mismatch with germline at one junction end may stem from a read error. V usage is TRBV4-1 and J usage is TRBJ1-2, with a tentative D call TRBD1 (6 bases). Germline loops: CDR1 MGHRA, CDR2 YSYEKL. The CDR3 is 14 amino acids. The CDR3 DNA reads TGCGTCAGCAGCCTAACCCAGGGGATTAAGGGCTACACCTTC. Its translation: CVSSLTQGIKGYTF.

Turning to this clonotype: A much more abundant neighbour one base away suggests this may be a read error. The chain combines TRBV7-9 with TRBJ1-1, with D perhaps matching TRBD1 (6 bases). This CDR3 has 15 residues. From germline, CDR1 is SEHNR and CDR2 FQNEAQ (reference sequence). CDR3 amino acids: CASSPQGLMNAEAFF. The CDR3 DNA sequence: TGTGCCAGCAGCCCTCAGGGGCTAATGAACGCTGAAGCTTTCTTT.

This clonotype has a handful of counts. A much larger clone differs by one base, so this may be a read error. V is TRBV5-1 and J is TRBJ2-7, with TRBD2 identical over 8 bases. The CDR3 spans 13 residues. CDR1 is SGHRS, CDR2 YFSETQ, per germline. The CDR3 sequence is CASREGGSHEQYF. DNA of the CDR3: TGCGCCAGCCGGGAGGGGGGCTCCCACGAGCAGTACTTC. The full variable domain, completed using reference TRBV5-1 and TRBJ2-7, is KAGVTQTPRYLIKTRGQQVTLSCSPISGHRSVSWYQQTPGQGLQFLFEYFSETQRNKGNFPGRFSGRQFSNSRSEMNVSTLELGDSALYLCASREGGSHEQYFGPGTRLTVT.

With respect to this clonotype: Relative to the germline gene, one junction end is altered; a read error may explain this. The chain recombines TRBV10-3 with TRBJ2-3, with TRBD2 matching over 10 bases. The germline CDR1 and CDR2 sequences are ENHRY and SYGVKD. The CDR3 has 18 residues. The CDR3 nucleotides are TGTGCCACCTCAAGAAGGATTCTAGCGGGAGAGGGGACAGATACACAGTATTTT. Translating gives CATSRRILAGEGTDTQYF.

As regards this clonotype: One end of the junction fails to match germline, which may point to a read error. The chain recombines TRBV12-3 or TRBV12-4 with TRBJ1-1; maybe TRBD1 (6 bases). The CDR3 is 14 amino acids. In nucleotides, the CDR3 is TGTGCCAGCAGCCTACAGGGATTCGGCACGGAAGCTCTCTTT. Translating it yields CASSLQGFGTEALF.

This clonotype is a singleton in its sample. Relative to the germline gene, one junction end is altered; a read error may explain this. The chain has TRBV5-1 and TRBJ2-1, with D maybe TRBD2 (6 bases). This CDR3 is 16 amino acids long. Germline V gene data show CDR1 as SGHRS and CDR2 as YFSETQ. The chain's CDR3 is CVSSRDLRSSYNEQFF. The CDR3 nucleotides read TGCGTCAGCAGCCGGGACTTACGGTCCTCCTACAATGAGCAGTTCTTC.

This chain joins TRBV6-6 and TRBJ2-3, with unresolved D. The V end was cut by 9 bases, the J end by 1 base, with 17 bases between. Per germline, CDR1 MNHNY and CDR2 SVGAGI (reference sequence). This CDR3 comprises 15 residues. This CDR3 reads CARSPGHSRTDTQYF. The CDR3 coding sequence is TGTGCCAGGAGCCCCGGGCATTCGCGCACAGATACGCAGTATTTT.

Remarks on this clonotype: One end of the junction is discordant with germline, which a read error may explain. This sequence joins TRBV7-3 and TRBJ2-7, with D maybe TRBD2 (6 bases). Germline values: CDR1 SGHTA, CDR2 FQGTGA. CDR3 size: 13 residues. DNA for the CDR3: TGTGCCGGCAGCTTAGCGGTTTGGACCGAGCAGTACTTC. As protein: CAGSLAVWTEQYF.